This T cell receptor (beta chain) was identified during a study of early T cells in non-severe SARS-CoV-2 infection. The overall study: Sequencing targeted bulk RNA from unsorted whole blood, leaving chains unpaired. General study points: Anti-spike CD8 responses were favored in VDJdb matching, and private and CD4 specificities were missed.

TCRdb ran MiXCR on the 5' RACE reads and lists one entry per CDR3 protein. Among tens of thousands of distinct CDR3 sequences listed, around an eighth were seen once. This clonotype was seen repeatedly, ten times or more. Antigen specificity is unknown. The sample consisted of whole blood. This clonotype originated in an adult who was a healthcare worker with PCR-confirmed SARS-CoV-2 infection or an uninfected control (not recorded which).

The CDR3 spells CASSTFGGSSYEQYF. DNA for the CDR3: TGTGCCAGCAGCACCTTTGGCGGAAGCTCCTACGAGCAGTACTTC. J is TRBJ2-7 and V is TRBV11-2; D gene uncertain. This CDR3 has 15 amino acids. V gave up 5 bases and J gave up 0 bases, with 14 bases separating them. Germline loops: CDR1 SGHAT, CDR2 FQNNGV.